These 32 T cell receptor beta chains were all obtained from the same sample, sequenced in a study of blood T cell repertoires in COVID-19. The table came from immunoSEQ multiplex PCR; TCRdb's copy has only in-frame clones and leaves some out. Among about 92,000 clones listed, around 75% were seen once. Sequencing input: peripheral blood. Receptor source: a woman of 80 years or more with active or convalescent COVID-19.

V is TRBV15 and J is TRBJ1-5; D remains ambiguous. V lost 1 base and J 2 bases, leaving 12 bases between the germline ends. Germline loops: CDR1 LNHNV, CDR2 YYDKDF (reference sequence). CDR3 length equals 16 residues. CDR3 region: CATSRGRANGNQPQHF. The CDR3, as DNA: TGTGCCACCAGCAGAGGGAGGGCTAATGGCAATCAGCCCCAGCATTTT.

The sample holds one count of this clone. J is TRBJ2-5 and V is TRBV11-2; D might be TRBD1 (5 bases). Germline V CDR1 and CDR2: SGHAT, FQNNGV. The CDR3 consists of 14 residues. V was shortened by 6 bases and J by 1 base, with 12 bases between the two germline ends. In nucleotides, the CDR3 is TGTGCCAGCAGGTTCGACAGCGTCCAAGAGACCCAGTACTTC. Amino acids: CASRFDSVQETQYF.

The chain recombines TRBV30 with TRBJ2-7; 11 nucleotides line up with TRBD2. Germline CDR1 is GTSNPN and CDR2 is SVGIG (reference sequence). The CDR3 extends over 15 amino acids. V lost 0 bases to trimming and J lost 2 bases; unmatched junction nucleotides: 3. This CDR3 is CAWSVGLAGTYEQYF. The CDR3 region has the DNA TGTGCCTGGAGTGTCGGACTAGCGGGTACCTACGAGCAGTACTTC.

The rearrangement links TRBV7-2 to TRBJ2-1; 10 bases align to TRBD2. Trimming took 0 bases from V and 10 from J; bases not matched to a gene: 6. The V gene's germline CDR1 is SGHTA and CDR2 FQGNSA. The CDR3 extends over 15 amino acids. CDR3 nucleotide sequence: TGTGCCAGCAGCTTAGCTAGACTAGCGGGCGGGGAGCAGTTCTTC. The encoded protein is CASSLARLAGGEQFF.

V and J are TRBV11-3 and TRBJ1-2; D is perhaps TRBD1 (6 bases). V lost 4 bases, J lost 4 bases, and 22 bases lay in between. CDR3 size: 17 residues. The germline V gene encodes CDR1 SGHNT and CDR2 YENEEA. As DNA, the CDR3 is TGTGCCAGCAGCTCCCTCCCGGACAGCAACCCTTTCTATGGCTACACCTTC. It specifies CASSSLPDSNPFYGYTF.

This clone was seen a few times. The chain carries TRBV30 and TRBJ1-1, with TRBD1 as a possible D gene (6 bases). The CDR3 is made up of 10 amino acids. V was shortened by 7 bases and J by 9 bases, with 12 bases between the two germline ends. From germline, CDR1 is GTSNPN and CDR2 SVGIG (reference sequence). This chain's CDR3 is CAFGTFQAFF. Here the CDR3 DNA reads TGTGCCTTTGGGACATTTCAAGCTTTCTTT.

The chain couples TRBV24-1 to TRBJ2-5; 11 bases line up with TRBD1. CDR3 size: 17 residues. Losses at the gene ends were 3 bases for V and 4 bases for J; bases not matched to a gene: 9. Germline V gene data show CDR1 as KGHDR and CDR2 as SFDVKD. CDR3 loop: CATSDPLGQGEAETQYF. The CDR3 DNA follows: TGTGCCACCAGTGATCCACTGGGACAGGGGGAAGCAGAGACCCAGTACTTC.

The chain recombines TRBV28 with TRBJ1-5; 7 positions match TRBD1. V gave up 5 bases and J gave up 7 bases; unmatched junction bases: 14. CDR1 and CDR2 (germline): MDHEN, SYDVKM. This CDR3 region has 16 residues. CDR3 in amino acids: CASSARTGAFGQPQHF. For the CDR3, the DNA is TGTGCCAGCAGTGCGCGAACAGGGGCCTTCGGACAGCCCCAGCATTTT.

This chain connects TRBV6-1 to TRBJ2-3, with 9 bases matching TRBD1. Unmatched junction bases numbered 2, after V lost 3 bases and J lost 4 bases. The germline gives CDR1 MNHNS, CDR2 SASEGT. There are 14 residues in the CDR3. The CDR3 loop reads CASSDGQGPDTQYF. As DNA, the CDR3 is TGTGCCAGCAGTGACGGACAGGGGCCAGATACGCAGTATTTT.

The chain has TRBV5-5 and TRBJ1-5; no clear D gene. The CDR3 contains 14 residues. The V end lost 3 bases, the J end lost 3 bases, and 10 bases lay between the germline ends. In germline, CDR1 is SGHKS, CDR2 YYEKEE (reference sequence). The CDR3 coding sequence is TGTGCCAGCAGCTGGGAGTCGTTCAATCAGCCCCAGCATTTT. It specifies CASSWESFNQPQHF.

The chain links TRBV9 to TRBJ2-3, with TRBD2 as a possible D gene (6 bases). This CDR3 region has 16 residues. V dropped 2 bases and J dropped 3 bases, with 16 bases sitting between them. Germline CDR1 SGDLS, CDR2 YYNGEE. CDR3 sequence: CASSVVTGVGTDTQYF. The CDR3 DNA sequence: TGTGCCAGCAGCGTGGTTACGGGAGTTGGTACAGATACGCAGTATTTT.

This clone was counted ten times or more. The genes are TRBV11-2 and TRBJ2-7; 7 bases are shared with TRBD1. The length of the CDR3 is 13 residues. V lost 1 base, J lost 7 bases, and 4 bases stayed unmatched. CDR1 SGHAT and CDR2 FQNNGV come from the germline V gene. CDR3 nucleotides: TGTGCCAGCAGCTTAGGACAGGGATGGGAGCAGTACTTC. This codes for CASSLGQGWEQYF.

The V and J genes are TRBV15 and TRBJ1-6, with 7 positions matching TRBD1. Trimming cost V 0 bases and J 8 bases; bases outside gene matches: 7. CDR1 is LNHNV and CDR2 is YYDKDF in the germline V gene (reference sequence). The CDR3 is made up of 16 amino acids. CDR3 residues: CATSRDHEGADSPLHF. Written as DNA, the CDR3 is TGTGCCACCAGCAGAGATCATGAGGGGGCGGATTCACCCCTCCACTTT.

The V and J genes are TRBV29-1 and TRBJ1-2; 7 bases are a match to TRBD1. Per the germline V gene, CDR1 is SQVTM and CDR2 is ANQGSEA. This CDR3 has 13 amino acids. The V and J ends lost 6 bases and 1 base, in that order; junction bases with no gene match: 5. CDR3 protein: CSVEDRINYGYTF. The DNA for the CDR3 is TGCAGCGTGGAGGACAGGATTAACTATGGCTACACCTTC. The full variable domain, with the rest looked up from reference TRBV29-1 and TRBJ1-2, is SAVISQKPSRDICQRGTSLTIQCQVDSQVTMMFWYRQQPGQSLTLIATANQGSEATYESGFVIDKFPISRPNLTFSTLTVSNMSPEDSSIYLCSVEDRINYGYTFGSGTRLTVV.

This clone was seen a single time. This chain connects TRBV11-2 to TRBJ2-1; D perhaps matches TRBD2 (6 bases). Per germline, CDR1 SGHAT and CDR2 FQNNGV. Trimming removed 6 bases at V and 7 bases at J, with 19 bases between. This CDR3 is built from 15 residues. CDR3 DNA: TGTGCCAGCAGAAAAGCGGGTAAATCGGGGAATGAGCAGTTCTTC. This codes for CASRKAGKSGNEQFF.

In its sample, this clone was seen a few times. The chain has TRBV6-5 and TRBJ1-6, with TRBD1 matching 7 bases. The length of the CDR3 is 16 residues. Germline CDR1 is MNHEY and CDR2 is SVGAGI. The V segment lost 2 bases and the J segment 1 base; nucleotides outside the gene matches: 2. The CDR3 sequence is CASSYRGQSYNSPLHF. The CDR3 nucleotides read TGTGCCAGCAGTTACAGGGGACAGTCCTATAATTCACCCCTCCACTTT.

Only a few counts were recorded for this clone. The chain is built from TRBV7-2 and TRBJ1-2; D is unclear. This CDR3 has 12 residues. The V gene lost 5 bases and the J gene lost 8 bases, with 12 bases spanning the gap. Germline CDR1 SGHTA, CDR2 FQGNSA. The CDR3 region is CASSLGVGGYTF. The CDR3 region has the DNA TGTGCCAGCAGCCTCGGGGTTGGCGGCTACACCTTC. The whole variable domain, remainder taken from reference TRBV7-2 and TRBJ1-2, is GAGVSQSPSNKVTEKGKDVELRCDPISGHTALYWYRQSLGQGLEFLIYFQGNSAPDKSGLPSDRFSAERTGGSVSTLTIQRTQQEDSAVYLCASSLGVGGYTFGSGTRLTVV.

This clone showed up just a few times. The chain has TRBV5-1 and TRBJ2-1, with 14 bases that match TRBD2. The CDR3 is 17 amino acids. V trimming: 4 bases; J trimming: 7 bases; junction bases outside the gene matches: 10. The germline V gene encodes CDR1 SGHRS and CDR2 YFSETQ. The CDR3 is CASSHPTSGGAGNEQFF. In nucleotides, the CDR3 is TGCGCCAGCAGCCACCCGACTAGCGGGGGGGCGGGAAATGAGCAGTTCTTC.

The chain's CDR3 is CAWSLPWGETEAFF. CDR3 coding DNA: TGTGCCTGGAGTCTCCCCTGGGGGGAAACTGAAGCTTTCTTT. The J gene is TRBJ1-1, the V gene TRBV30, with a possible D match to TRBD1 (5 bases). Germline V gene data show CDR1 as GTSNPN and CDR2 as SVGIG (reference sequence). V lost 2 bases and J lost 5, with 15 bases in between. This CDR3 comprises 14 residues. Full variable domain (missing parts from reference TRBV30 and TRBJ1-1): SQTIHQWPATLVQPVGSPLSLECTVEGTSNPNLYWYRQAAGRGLQLLFYSVGIGQISSEVPQNLSASRPQDRQFILSSKKLLLSDSGFYLCAWSLPWGETEAFFGQGTRLTVV.

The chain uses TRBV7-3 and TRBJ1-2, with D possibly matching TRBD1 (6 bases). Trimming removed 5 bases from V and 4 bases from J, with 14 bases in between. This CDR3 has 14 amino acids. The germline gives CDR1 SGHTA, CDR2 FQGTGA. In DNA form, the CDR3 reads TGTGCCAGCAGCGACCCAGGGGAGGGCTATGGCTACACCTTC. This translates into CASSDPGEGYGYTF.

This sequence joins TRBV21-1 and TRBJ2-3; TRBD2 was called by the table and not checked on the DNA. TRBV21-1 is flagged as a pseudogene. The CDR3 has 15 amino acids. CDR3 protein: CASSKRAGGSDTQYF. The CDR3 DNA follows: TGTGCCAGCAGCAAGAGGGCGGGGGGGAGCGATACGCAGTATTTT.

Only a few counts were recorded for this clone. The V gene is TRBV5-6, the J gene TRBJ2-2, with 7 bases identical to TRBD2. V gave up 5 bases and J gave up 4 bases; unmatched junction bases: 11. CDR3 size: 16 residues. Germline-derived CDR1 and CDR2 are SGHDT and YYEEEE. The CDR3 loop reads CASRSRLAPGTGELFF. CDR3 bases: TGTGCCAGCAGATCTAGACTAGCCCCGGGCACCGGGGAGCTGTTTTTT.

CDR3 sequence: CASSRTSGGPEGQYF. CDR3 DNA: TGTGCCAGCAGCCGGACTAGCGGGGGGCCCGAGGGGCAGTACTTC. This rearrangement joins TRBV7-2 to TRBJ2-7; the match to TRBD2 covers 14 bases. Germline V gene data show CDR1 as SGHTA and CDR2 as FQGNSA. The length of the CDR3 is 15 residues. V lost 5 bases and J lost 9; bases outside the gene matches: 9. The full variable domain, in which reference TRBV7-2 and TRBJ2-7 provide the parts outside the CDR3, is GAGVSQSPSNKVTEKGKDVELRCDPISGHTALYWYRQSLGQGLEFLIYFQGNSAPDKSGLPSDRFSAERTGGSVSTLTIQRTQQEDSAVYLCASSRTSGGPEGQYFGPGTRLTVT.

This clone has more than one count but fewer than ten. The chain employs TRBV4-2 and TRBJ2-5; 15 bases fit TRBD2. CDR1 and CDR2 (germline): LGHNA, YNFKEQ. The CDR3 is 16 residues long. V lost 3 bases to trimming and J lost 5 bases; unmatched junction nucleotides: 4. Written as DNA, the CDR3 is TGTGCCAGCAGCCAGGGAGGGACTAGCGGGAGGGAGACCCAGTACTTC. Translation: CASSQGGTSGRETQYF.

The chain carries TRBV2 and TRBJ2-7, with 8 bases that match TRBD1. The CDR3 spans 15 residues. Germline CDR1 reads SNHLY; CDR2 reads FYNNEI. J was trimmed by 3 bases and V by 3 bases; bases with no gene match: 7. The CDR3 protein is CASSDGPGQGYEQYF. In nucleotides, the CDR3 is TGTGCCAGCAGTGACGGCCCAGGACAGGGCTACGAGCAGTACTTC.

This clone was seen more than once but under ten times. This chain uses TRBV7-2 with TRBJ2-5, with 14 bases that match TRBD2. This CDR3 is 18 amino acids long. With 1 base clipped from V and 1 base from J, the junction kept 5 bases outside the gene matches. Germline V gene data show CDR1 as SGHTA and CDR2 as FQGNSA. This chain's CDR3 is CASSLVGLAGALQETQYF. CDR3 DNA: TGTGCCAGCAGCTTAGTGGGACTAGCGGGGGCCCTCCAAGAGACCCAGTACTTC.

The CDR3 sequence is CASSLAGSSYNEQFF. In DNA form, the CDR3 reads TGTGCCAGCAGTCTAGCGGGAAGCTCCTACAATGAGCAGTTCTTC. The V and J genes are TRBV6-4 and TRBJ2-1; 9 bases fit TRBD2. The germline gives CDR1 MRHNA, CDR2 SNTAGT. The J segment lost 0 bases and the V segment lost 5 bases, leaving 2 bases of the junction unmatched. The CDR3 length is 15 residues.

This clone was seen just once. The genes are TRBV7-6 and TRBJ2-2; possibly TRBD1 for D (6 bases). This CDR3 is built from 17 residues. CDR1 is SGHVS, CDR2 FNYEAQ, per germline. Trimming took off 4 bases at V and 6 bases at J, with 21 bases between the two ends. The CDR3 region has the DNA TGTGCCAGCAGCTCTTTCACTCCAGGGGAATTGGCCGGGGAGCTGTTTTTT. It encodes CASSSFTPGELAGELFF.

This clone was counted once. DNA for the CDR3: TGTGCCAGTACCCCTCGGACAGGGTCGTATTCACCCCTCCACTTT. This sequence encodes CASTPRTGSYSPLHF. This rearrangement joins TRBV19 to TRBJ1-6; 8 nucleotides align to TRBD1. Germline trimming cut 7 bases from V and 8 bases from J; bases unmatched to any gene: 10. This CDR3 has 15 amino acids. Germline V gene lookup returns CDR1 LNHDA and CDR2 SQIVND (reference sequence).

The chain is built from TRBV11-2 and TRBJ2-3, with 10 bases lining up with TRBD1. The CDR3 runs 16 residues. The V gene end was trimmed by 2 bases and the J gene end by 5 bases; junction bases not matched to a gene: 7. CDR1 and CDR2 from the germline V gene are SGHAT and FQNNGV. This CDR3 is CASSLRGQGRRDTQYF. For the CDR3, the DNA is TGTGCCAGCAGCTTAAGGGGACAGGGGCGAAGAGATACGCAGTATTTT.

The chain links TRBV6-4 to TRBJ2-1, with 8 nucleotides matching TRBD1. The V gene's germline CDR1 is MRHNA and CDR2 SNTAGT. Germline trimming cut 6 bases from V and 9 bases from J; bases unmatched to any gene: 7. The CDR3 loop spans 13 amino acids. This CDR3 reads CASSATGQGEQFF. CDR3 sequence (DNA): TGTGCCAGCAGCGCTACCGGACAGGGTGAGCAGTTCTTC.

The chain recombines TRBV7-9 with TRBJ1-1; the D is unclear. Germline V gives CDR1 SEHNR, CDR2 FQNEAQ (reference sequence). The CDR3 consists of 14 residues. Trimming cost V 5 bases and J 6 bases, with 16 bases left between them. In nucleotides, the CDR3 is TGTGCCAGCAGCCCTGGTCTGATCGGGGCTGAAGCTTTCTTT. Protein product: CASSPGLIGAEAFF.